These 13 T cell receptor beta chains were all obtained from the same sample, sequenced in a study of regulatory T cells in long-lasting Graves disease. Time point defined: newly diagnosed GD, antithyroid drugs for less than 3 months. The TCR library was made from RNA extracted from PBMCs. Sequencing libraries for TCR beta were prepared with iRepertoire HTBI primers and Arm-PCR of CDR3 regions. TCRdb reanalysed the multiplex PCR reads using MiXCR and keeps one entry per CDR3 protein. This sample has approximately 470,000 distinct CDR3 sequences, with roughly 16% found just once. These sequences were also reported in another study, on T cells in Graves' hyperthyroidism and ophthalmopathy.

Sequenced material: peripheral blood mononuclear cells (PBMCs), taken at new diagnosis, from a patient treated with antithyroid drugs. The origin of the receptors is a man aged 40-55 years with Graves disease.

The rearrangement joins TRBV5-4 to TRBJ1-1; D call uncertain. Trimming left V 5 bases short and J 4 bases short, with 15 bases between. Germline V lookup: CDR1 SGHNT, CDR2 YYREEE (reference sequence). The CDR3 length is 14 residues. The CDR3 DNA reads as TGTGCCAGCAGTTCTCTCTACAACGCCACTGAAGCTTTCTTT. As protein: CASSSLYNATEAFF.

This clonotype was observed at least ten times. This chain joins TRBV3-1 and TRBJ2-1; 7 positions match TRBD2. The germline CDR1 and CDR2 sequences are LGHDT and YNNKEL (reference sequence). The V gene end was trimmed by 6 bases and the J gene end by 5 bases; junction bases not matched to a gene: 13. CDR3 size: 16 residues. For the CDR3, the DNA is TGTGCCAGCAGGCCGGTCGGCGGGAGAGGACACAATGAGCAGTTCTTC. Amino acids: CASRPVGGRGHNEQFF.

As regards this clonotype: In this CDR3 the conserved last residue, phenylalanine or tryptophan, is missing, so a read error is likely. The J gene is TRBJ1-4, the V gene TRBV28; TRBD1 matches at 7 bases. The CDR3 extends over 14 amino acids. Germline V gives CDR1 MDHEN, CDR2 SYDVKM. V shed 5 bases, J shed 12 bases, and the junction held 12 bases outside the gene matches. The chain's CDR3 is CASSPQGFTRELFC. In DNA, the CDR3 is TGTGCCAGCAGTCCACAGGGGTTCACGAGGGAACTGTTTTGT.

The rearrangement uses TRBV6-1 and TRBJ2-3, with 9 bases that match TRBD1. V lost 8 bases, J lost 4 bases, and 1 base stayed unmatched. The CDR3 is 12 residues long. In germline, CDR1 is MNHNS, CDR2 SASEGT. The CDR3 coding sequence is TGTGCCAGCCGACAGGGGGCAGATACGCAGTATTTT. Encoded protein: CASRQGADTQYF.

Many counts were recorded for this clonotype. The J gene is TRBJ2-1, the V gene TRBV7-3; perhaps TRBD2 as D (6 bases). Germline loops: CDR1 SGHTA, CDR2 FQGTGA. The length of the CDR3 is 19 residues. V was cut by 5 bases and J by 0 bases, with 23 bases left in between. The CDR3 nucleotides read TGTGCCAGCAGCCCATCGGGACTTTCCTCACTAAGCTCCTACAATGAGCAGTTCTTC. This sequence encodes CASSPSGLSSLSSYNEQFF.

This clonotype was detected only a few times. The gene calls are TRBV15 and TRBJ2-7; D not certain. Trimming pared 0 bases from V and 6 bases from J, leaving 9 bases between. The CDR3 totals 13 residues. Germline V gene data show CDR1 as LNHNV and CDR2 as YYDKDF (reference sequence). The CDR3 DNA follows: TGTGCCACCAGCAGAGATACATGGACCGAGCAGTACTTC. It encodes CATSRDTWTEQYF.

This clonotype was counted only a few times. The chain carries TRBV18 and TRBJ2-1, with D possibly matching TRBD1 (6 bases). The CDR3 has 14 residues. Trimming removed 8 bases at V and 2 bases at J, with 13 bases between. Germline values: CDR1 KGHSH, CDR2 LQKENI. This CDR3 reads CASATQGTYNEQFF. The DNA for the CDR3 is TGTGCCAGCGCAACACAGGGAACCTACAATGAGCAGTTCTTC. Filled out from reference TRBV18 and TRBJ2-1, the complete variable domain reads NAGVMQNPRHLVRRRGQEARLRCSPMKGHSHVYWYRQLPEEGLKFMVYLQKENIIDESGMPKERFSAEFPKEGPSILRIQQVVRGDSAAYFCASATQGTYNEQFFGPGTRLTVL.

The chain couples TRBV7-9 to TRBJ2-4; 10 bases agree with TRBD1. J was trimmed by 2 bases and V by 6 bases; bases with no gene match: 4. There are 15 residues in the CDR3. CDR1 and CDR2 (germline): SEHNR, FQNEAQ (reference sequence). The CDR3 protein is CASRGTGESKNIQYF. CDR3 DNA: TGTGCCAGCAGGGGGACAGGGGAATCCAAAAACATTCAGTACTTC.

In this sample, this clonotype turned up many times. V usage is TRBV11-2 and J usage is TRBJ2-2; 8 nucleotides agree with TRBD2. Unmatched junction bases numbered 9, after V lost 5 bases and J lost 4 bases. There are 16 residues in the CDR3. Germline V gene lookup returns CDR1 SGHAT and CDR2 FQNNGV. The CDR3 region has the DNA TGTGCCAGCAGCCAGACGGGGGGGGTCGGCACCGGGGAGCTGTTTTTT. Its translation: CASSQTGGVGTGELFF.

As concerns this clonotype: This likely stems from a read error, as it lies one base from a far larger clone. The gene calls are TRBV27 and TRBJ1-5; possible D gene TRBD1, 5 bases. This CDR3 spans 13 amino acids. Germline V gene data show CDR1 as MNHEY and CDR2 as SMNVEV (reference sequence). The CDR3 sequence is CGSSWGSNQPQHF. The CDR3 DNA is TGTGGCAGCAGTTGGGGGTCCAATCAGCCCCAGCATTTT.

CDR3 bases: TGTGCCACCAGCAGAGACAGCGGGGTCGCAGATACGCAGTATTTT. It specifies CATSRDSGVADTQYF. The chain recombines TRBV15 with TRBJ2-3; TRBD2 agrees at 7 bases. Per germline, CDR1 LNHNV and CDR2 YYDKDF (reference sequence). The CDR3 spans 15 residues. J lost 4 bases, V lost 0 bases, and 4 bases had no gene match.

The chain carries TRBV5-1 and TRBJ2-5; no reliable D call. There are 14 residues in the CDR3. Per the germline V gene, CDR1 is SGHRS and CDR2 is YFSETQ. The V gene lost 0 bases and the J gene lost 1 base, with 7 bases spanning the gap. DNA for the CDR3: TGCGCCAGCAGCTTGGATTCGGTCCAAGAGACCCAGTACTTC. As protein: CASSLDSVQETQYF.

There are a few counts of this clonotype. The rearrangement uses TRBV5-4 and TRBJ2-1, with a weak D call TRBD2 (5 bases). Germline values: CDR1 SGHNT, CDR2 YYREEE (reference sequence). The CDR3 is 15 residues long. V was shortened by 4 bases and J by 0 bases, with 11 bases between the two germline ends. Written as DNA, the CDR3 is TGTGCCAGCAGCCAGGACTCGAGCTCCTACAATGAGCAGTTCTTC. Its protein is CASSQDSSSYNEQFF.